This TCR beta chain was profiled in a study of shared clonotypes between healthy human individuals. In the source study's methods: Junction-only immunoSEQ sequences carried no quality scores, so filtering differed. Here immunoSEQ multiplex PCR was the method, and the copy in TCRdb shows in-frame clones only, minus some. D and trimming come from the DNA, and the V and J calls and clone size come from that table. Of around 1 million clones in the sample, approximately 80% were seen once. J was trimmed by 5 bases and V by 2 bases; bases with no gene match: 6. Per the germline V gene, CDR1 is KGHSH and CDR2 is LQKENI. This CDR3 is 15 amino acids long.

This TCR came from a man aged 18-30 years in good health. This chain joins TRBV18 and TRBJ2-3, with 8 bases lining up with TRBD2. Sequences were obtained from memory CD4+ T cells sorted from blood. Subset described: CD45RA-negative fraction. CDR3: CASSPNSGIEDTQYF. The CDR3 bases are TGTGCCAGCTCACCAAATAGCGGGATTGAAGATACGCAGTATTTT.